Listed here are 9 T cell receptor beta chains from one sample, sequenced in a study of T cells in Graves' hyperthyroidism and ophthalmopathy. The TCR beta CDR3 regions underwent amplification using RNA transcripts as the source. First-round RT-PCR of the TCR CDR3 relied on the HTBI primer set. MiXCR was run by TCRdb on the multiplex PCR reads, yielding one entry per CDR3 protein. The profile shows a few hundred thousand distinct CDR3 sequences, 15% to 19% of them singletons. Sequencing was performed on blood. The receptor set was obtained from a woman aged 18 to 35 with Graves' hyperthyroidism that later progressed to Graves' ophthalmopathy.

This clonotype was counted at least ten times. The chain has TRBV7-9 and TRBJ2-1; a possible D gene is TRBD2 (5 bases). There are 14 residues in the CDR3. Trimming shortened V by 1 base and J by 10 bases, and 14 bases separated the two germline ends. CDR1 SEHNR and CDR2 FQNEAQ come from the germline V gene (reference sequence). The CDR3 coding sequence is TGTGCCAGCAGCTTAGTACTAGTGCCCGGGGAGCAGTTCTTC. Translating it yields CASSLVLVPGEQFF.

This clonotype showed up many times. This chain links TRBV18 with TRBJ2-7, with TRBD2 matching 10 bases. The CDR3 runs 15 residues. Germline V gene lookup returns CDR1 KGHSH and CDR2 LQKENI. The V segment lost 2 bases and the J segment 5 bases; nucleotides outside the gene matches: 6. CDR3 nucleotides: TGTGCCAGCTCACCATTGGGCCTAGCGGGAGACGAGCAGTACTTC. Encoded protein: CASSPLGLAGDEQYF.

This clonotype has a count of ten or more. The chain combines TRBV28 with TRBJ1-2; maybe TRBD1 (5 bases). The CDR3 contains 14 residues. Trimming stripped 2 bases from V and 7 bases from J, with 14 bases between. From germline, CDR1 is MDHEN and CDR2 SYDVKM. The CDR3 is CASSLEVQVSGYTF. The CDR3 DNA follows: TGTGCCAGCAGTTTAGAAGTACAGGTATCTGGCTACACCTTC.

This clonotype was detected ten times or more. This rearrangement joins TRBV24-1 to TRBJ2-1, with D uncertain. Germline CDR1 and CDR2: KGHDR and SFDVKD. Trimming removed 5 bases at V and 6 bases at J, with 16 bases between. CDR3 length equals 15 residues. The CDR3 sequence is CATSGGRRDANEQFF. CDR3 nucleotide sequence: TGTGCCACCAGTGGTGGCCGTCGAGATGCCAATGAGCAGTTCTTC.

This clonotype was seen many times. This chain links TRBV7-8 with TRBJ2-1; 8 positions agree with TRBD2. Losses at the gene ends were 2 bases for V and 8 bases for J; bases not matched to a gene: 8. Germline CDR1 SGHVS, CDR2 FQNEAQ. There are 15 residues in the CDR3. CDR3 in DNA: TGTGCCAGCAGCTTATTAACTAGCGGCGATCATGAGCAGTTCTTC. It encodes CASSLLTSGDHEQFF.

In this sample, this clonotype turned up a few times. This chain links TRBV4-3 with TRBJ1-2; weak D call: TRBD1 (6 bases). Trimming pared 2 bases from V and 2 bases from J, leaving 12 bases between. CDR1 and CDR2 from the germline V gene are LGHNA and YSLEER. The CDR3 totals 15 residues. The CDR3 loop reads CASSQNRAGNYGYTF. Written as DNA, the CDR3 is TGCGCCAGCAGCCAAAACAGGGCTGGGAACTATGGCTACACCTTC.

The rearrangement uses TRBV6-2 or TRBV6-3 and TRBJ1-1; TRBD1 is a possible D gene (5 bases). V dropped 10 bases and J dropped 6 bases, with 18 bases sitting between them. The length of the CDR3 is 13 residues. Germline-derived CDR1 and CDR2 are MNHEY and SVGEGT. CDR3 in DNA: TGTGCCACCTCCGCAGGGTTTAGACCTGAAGCTTTCTTT. Translating gives CATSAGFRPEAFF.

CDR3 sequence reads: CASSPTLIQPQHF. The DNA of the CDR3 is TGTGCCAGCAGTCCCACCCTCATCCAGCCCCAGCATTTT. The chain links TRBV27 to TRBJ1-5; D unresolved. CDR3 size: 13 residues. The V gene's germline CDR1 is MNHEY and CDR2 SMNVEV (reference sequence). V was shortened by 5 bases and J by 7 bases, with 12 bases between the two germline ends.

This clonotype was detected many times. The chain has TRBV3-1 and TRBJ1-2; perhaps TRBD1 as D (6 bases). V was pared by 4 bases and J by 4 bases, with 10 bases between. The CDR3 spans 13 residues. CDR1 LGHDT and CDR2 YNNKEL come from the germline V gene (reference sequence). The CDR3 sequence is CASSLGGFYGYTF. The DNA for the CDR3 is TGTGCCAGCAGCCTAGGGGGATTCTATGGCTACACCTTC.